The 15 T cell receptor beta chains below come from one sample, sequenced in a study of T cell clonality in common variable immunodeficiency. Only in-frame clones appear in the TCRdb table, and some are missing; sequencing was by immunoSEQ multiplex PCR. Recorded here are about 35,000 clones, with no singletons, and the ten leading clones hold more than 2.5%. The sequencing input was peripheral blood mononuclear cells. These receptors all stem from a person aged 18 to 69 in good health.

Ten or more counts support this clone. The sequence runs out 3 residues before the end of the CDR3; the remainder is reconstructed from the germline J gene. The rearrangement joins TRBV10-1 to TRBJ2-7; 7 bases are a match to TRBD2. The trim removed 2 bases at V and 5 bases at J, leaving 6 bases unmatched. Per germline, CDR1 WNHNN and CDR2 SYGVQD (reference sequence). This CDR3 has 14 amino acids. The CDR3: CASSEGGSDNEQYF. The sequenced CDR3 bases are TGCGCCAGCAGTGAGGGCGGGAGCGACAACGAG.

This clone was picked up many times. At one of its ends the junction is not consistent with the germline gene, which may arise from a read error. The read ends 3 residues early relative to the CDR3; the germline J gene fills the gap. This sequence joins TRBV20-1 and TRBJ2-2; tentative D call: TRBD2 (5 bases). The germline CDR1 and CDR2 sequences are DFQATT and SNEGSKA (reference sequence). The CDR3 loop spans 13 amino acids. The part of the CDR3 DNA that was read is TGCAGTGCCAGAGCGGTTTATAATTCACCG. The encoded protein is CSARAVYNSP. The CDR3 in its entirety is CSARAVYNSPLFF.

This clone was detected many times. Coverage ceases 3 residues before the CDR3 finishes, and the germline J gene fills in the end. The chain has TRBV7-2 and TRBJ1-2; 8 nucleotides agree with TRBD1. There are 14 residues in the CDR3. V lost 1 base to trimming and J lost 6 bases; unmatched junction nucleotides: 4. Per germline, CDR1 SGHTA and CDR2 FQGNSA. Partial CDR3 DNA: TGTGCCAGCAGCTTAGGGACAGGGTGGGATGGC. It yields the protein CASSLGTGWDG. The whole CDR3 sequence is CASSLGTGWDGYTF. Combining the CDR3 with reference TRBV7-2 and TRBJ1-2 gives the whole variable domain GAGVSQSPSNKVTEKGKDVELRCDPISGHTALYWYRQSLGQGLEFLIYFQGNSAPDKSGLPSDRFSAERTGGSVSTLTIQRTQQEDSAVYLCASSLGTGWDGYTFGSGTRLTVV.

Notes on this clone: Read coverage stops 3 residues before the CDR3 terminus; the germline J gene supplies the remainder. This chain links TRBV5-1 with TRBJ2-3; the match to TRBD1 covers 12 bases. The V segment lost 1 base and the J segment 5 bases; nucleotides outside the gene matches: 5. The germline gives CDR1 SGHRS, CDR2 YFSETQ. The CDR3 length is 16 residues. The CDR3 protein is CASSLTGQGAGDTQYF. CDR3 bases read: TGCGCCAGCAGCTTGACGGGACAGGGGGCAGGAGATACG. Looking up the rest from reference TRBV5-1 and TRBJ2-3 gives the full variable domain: KAGVTQTPRYLIKTRGQQVTLSCSPISGHRSVSWYQQTPGQGLQFLFEYFSETQRNKGNFPGRFSGRQFSNSRSEMNVSTLELGDSALYLCASSLTGQGAGDTQYFGPGTRLTVL.

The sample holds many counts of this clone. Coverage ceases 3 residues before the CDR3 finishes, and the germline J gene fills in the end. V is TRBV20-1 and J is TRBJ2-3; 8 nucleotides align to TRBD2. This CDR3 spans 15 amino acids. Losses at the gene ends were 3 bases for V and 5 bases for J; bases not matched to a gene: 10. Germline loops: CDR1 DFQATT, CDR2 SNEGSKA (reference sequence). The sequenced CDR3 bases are TGCAGTGCTAGCCTCGGGGGGGCGGGAGAAGATACG. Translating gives CSASLGGAGEDT. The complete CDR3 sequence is CSASLGGAGEDTQYF.

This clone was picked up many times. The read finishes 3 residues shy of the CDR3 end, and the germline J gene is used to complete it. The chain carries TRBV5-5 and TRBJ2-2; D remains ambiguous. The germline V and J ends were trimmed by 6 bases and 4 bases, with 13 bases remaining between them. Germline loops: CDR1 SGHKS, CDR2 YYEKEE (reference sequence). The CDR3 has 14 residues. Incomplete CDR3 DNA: TGTGCCAGCACCCCCAGGTGGAGCACCGGGGAG. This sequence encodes CASTPRWSTGE. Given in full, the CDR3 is CASTPRWSTGELFF. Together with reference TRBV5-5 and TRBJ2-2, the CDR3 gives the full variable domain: DAGVTQSPTHLIKTRGQQVTLRCSPISGHKSVSWYQQVLGQGPQFIFQYYEKEERGRGNFPDRFSARQFPNYSSELNVNALLLGDSALYLCASTPRWSTGELFFGEGSRLTVL.

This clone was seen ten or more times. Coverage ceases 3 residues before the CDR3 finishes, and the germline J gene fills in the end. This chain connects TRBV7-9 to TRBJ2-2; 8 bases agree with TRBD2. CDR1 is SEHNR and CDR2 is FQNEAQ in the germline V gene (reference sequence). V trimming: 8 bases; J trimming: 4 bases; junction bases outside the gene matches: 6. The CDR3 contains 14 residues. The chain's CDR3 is CASRGLGSTGELFF. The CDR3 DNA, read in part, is TGTGCCAGCCGGGGACTAGGTTCCACCGGGGAG.

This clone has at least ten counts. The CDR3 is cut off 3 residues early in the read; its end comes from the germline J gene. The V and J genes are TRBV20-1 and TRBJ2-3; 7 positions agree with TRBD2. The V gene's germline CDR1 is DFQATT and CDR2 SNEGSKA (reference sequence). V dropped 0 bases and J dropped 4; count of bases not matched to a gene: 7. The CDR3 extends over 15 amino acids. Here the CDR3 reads CSARDGQRGADTQYF. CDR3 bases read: TGCAGTGCTAGAGATGGGCAGCGGGGCGCAGATACG.

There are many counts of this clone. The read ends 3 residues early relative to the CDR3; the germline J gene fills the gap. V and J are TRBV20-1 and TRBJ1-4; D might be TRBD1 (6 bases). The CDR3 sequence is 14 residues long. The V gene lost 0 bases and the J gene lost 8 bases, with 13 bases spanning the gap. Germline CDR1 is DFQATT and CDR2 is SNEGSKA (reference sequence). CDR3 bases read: TGCAGTGCTAGAGACAGGGGATTAGACGAAAAA. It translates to CSARDRGLDEK. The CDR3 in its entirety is CSARDRGLDEKLFF.

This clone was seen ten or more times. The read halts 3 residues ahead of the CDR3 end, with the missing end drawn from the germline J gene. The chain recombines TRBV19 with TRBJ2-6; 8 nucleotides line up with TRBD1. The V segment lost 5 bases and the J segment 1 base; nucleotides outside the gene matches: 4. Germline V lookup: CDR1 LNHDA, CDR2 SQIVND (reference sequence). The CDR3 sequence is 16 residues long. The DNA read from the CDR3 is TGTGCCAGTAGTCCGCGGACAGGGTCTGGGGCCAACGTC. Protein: CASSPRTGSGANV. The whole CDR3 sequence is CASSPRTGSGANVLTF.

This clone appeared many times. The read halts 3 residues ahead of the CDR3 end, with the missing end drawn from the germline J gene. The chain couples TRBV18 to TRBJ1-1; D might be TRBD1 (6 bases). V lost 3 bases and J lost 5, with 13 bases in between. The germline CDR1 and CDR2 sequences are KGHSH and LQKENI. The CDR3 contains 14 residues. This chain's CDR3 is CASSPRQARTEAFF. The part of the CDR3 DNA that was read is TGTGCCAGCTCACCGAGACAGGCGAGGACTGAA.

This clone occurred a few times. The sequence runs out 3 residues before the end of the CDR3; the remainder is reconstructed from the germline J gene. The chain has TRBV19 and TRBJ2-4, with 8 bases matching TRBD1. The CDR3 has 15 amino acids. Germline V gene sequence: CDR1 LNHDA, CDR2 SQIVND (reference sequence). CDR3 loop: CASRTGTGNSYGQYF. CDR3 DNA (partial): TGTGCCAGTAGAACCGGGACAGGCAATTCCTATGGT.

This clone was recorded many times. This chain's CDR3 is CASSSSTDTQYF. Partial CDR3 DNA: TGTGCCAGCAGCTCTAGCACAGATACG. V and J are TRBV7-2 and TRBJ2-3; no reliable D call. Read sequence stops 3 residues before the CDR3 end, and the germline J gene provides the missing end. The V gene lost 4 bases and the J gene lost 0 bases, with 2 bases spanning the gap. CDR3 length equals 12 residues. Germline CDR1 SGHTA, CDR2 FQGNSA. Based on the CDR3 plus reference TRBV7-2 and TRBJ2-3, the full variable domain is GAGVSQSPSNKVTEKGKDVELRCDPISGHTALYWYRQSLGQGLEFLIYFQGNSAPDKSGLPSDRFSAERTGGSVSTLTIQRTQQEDSAVYLCASSSSTDTQYFGPGTRLTVL.

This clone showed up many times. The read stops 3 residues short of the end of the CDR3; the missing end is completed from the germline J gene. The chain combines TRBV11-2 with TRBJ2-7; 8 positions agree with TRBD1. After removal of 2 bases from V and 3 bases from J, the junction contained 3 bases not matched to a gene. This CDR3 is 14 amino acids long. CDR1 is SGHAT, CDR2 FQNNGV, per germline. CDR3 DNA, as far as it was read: TGTGCCAGCAGCTTACCAGGGGGCCACTACGAG. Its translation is CASSLPGGHYE. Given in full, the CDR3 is CASSLPGGHYEQYF.

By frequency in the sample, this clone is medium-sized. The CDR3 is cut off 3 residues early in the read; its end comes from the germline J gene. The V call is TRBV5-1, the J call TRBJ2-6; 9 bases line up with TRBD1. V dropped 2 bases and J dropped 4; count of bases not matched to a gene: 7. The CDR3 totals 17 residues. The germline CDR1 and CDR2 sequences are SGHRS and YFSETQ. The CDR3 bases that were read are TGCGCCAGCAGCTTAGGGACAGGGAGGTCCGGGGCCAACGTC. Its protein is CASSLGTGRSGANV. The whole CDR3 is CASSLGTGRSGANVLTF.